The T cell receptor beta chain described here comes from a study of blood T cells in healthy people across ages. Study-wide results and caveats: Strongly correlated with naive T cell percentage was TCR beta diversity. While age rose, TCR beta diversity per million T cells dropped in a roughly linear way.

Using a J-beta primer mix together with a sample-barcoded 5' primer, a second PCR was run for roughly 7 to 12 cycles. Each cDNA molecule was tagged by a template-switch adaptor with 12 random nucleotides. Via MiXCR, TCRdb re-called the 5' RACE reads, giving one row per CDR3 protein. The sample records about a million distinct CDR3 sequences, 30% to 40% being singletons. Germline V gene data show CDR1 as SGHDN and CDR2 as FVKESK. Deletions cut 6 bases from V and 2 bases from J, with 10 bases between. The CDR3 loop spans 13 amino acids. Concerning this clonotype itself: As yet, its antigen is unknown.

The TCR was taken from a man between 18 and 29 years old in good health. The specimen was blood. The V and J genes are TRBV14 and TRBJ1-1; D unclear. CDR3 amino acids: CASSHTTNTEAFF. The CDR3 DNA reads TGTGCCAGCAGTCATACCACAAACACTGAAGCTTTCTTT.